This T cell receptor (beta chain) was obtained from a study of T cells after yellow fever vaccination. TCRdb ran MiXCR on the 5' RACE reads and lists one entry per CDR3 protein. This repertoire shows a few hundred thousand distinct CDR3 sequences, about 4% found once; its top ten account for about 22%. The CDR3 is made up of 18 amino acids. V lost 3 bases, J lost 8 bases, and 19 bases stayed unmatched. This clonotype showed up many times. The specimen comprised PBMCs, sampled 5 days after the yellow fever booster vaccination. V and J are TRBV12-3 or TRBV12-4 and TRBJ2-1; 7 nucleotides align to TRBD2. The TCR originated in a man aged 18 to 29 who received the YFV17D yellow fever vaccine. DNA of the CDR3: TGTGCCAGCAGTTTCAATTGGGGGGGGGACTCGGCGGGCCATGAGCAGTTCTTC. Translating gives CASSFNWGGDSAGHEQFF.